This note documents a single TCR beta chain sequence. These data originate in a study of shared clonotypes between healthy human individuals. CDR3 size: 17 residues. With 4 bases clipped from V and 4 bases from J, the junction kept 6 bases outside the gene matches. The V gene's germline CDR1 is SNHLY and CDR2 FYNNEI. The assay was immunoSEQ multiplex PCR, and TCRdb's table has in-frame clones only and misses some. The table lists 850,000 to 1,200,000 clones, around 74% of them singletons, with about 1.5% in the top ten. The source is a man aged 18 to 29 in good health. The chain has TRBV2 and TRBJ2-6; the match to TRBD1 covers 11 bases. Sequenced: memory CD4+ T cells sorted from blood. Indicated subset: CD45RA-negative fraction. The CDR3: CASSGRTGGFGANVLTF. In DNA, the CDR3 is TGTGCCAGCAGTGGAAGGACAGGGGGCTTCGGGGCCAACGTCCTGACTTTC.